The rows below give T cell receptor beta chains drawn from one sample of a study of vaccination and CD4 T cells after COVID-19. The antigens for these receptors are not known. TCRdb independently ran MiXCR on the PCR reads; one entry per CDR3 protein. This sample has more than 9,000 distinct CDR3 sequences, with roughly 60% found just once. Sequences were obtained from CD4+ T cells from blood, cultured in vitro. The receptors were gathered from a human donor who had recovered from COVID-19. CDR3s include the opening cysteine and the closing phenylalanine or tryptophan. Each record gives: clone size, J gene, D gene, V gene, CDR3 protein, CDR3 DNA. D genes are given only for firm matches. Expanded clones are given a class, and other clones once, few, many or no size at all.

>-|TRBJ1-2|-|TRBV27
CASSSRVPGDYGYTF
TGTGCCAGCAGTTCCCGGGTCCCAGGGGACTATGGCTACACCTTC
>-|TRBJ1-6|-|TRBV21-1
CASRLGGGLCNSPLHF
TGTGCCAGCAGATTAGGAGGGGGTCTCTGCAATTCACCCCTCCACTTT
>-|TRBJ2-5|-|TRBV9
CASSVAPFEGVGETQYF
TGTGCCAGCAGCGTAGCCCCCTTCGAGGGGGTAGGAGAGACCCAGTACTTC
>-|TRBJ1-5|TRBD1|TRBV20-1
CSASQGVSPQHF
TGCAGTGCTAGCCAGGGGGTTTCGCCCCAGCATTTT
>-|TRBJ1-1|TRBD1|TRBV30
CAWTRDRRTEAFF
TGTGCCTGGACCCGGGACAGACGCACTGAAGCTTTCTTT
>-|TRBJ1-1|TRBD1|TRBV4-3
CASSQVPRGQTEAFF
TGCGCCAGCAGCCAAGTTCCCAGGGGGCAGACTGAAGCTTTCTTT
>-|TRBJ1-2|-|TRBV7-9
CASSSQGTYDLSYGYTF
TGTGCCAGCAGCTCACAGGGCACGTACGACCTTTCCTATGGCTACACCTTC
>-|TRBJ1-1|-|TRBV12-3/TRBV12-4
CASSSYRVTEAFF
TGTGCCAGCAGTAGCTACAGGGTTACTGAAGCTTTCTTT
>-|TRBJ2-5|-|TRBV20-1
CSAREGHGPRETQYF
TGCAGTGCTAGAGAGGGACATGGCCCGAGGGAGACCCAGTACTTC
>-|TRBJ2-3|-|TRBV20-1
CSARGVGGNTQYF
TGCAGTGCTAGAGGGGTAGGGGGAAATACGCAGTATTTT
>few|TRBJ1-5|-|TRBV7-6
CASSLEEGPQHF
TGTGCCAGCAGCTTAGAGGAGGGCCCCCAGCATTTT
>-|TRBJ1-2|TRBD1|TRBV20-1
CSATTGTDIYYGYTF
TGCAGTGCCACCACCGGGACAGATATTTACTATGGCTACACCTTC
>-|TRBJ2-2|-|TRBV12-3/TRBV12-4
CASSFPETGELFF
TGTGCCAGCAGTTTTCCCGAAACCGGGGAGCTGTTTTTT
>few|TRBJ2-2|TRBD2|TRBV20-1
CSAGLAHGELFF
TGCAGTGCGGGACTAGCGCACGGGGAGCTGTTTTTT
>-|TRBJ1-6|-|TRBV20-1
CSARDRGKGDNSPLHF
TGCAGTGCTAGAGATCGGGGGAAGGGGGATAATTCACCCCTCCACTTT
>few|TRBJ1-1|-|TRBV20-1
CSARDRGIQQLEAFF
TGCAGTGCTAGAGATCGGGGAATACAACAGCTTGAAGCTTTCTTT
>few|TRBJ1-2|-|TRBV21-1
CASTPPGPQPYETDANYGYTF
TGTGCCAGCACCCCCCCGGGCCCACAGCCGTATGAGACCGATGCTAACTATGGCTACACCTTC
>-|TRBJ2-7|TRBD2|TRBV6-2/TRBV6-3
CASSYPLAGGPRDEQYF
TGTGCCAGCAGTTACCCCCTAGCGGGGGGCCCCCGGGACGAGCAGTACTTC
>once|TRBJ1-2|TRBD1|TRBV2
CASSAEGASPTYGYTF
TGTGCCAGCAGTGCCGAGGGGGCTTCTCCTACTTATGGCTACACCTTC
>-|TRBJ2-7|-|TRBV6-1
CASSQGISYEQYF
TGTGCCAGCAGTCAGGGGATCTCCTACGAGCAGTACTTC
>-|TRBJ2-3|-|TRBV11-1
CASTRQVGGTDTQYF
TGTGCCAGCACACGTCAGGTGGGAGGCACAGATACGCAGTATTTT
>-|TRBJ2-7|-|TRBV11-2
CASSLDSGGGYEQYF
TGTGCCAGCAGCTTAGATTCGGGGGGCGGGTACGAGCAGTACTTC